This TCR beta chain was sequenced during a study of T cells after posttransplantation cyclophosphamide. Regarding the study as a whole: Recipient CMV seropositivity and CMV reactivation strongly tracked TRB clonality.

Clones were read by immunoSEQ multiplex PCR, and TCRdb kept only the in-frame ones, dropping some. This sample comprises tens of thousands of clones, none seen once only. Trimming removed 2 bases at V and 4 bases at J, with 10 bases between. In germline, CDR1 is MDHEN, CDR2 SYDVKM. The CDR3 is made up of 14 amino acids. This clone has at least ten counts. The target antigen is unknown. The genes are TRBV28 and TRBJ2-3; D is possibly TRBD2 (5 bases). Specimen: PBMCs. The origin of this receptor is a man in his forties in good health, CMV-negative, and a related stem cell transplant donor. In nucleotides, the CDR3 is TGTGCCAGCAGTTTAGGTGGGAGTGCAGATACGCAGTATTTT. The encoded protein is CASSLGGSADTQYF.